The clone carrying this TCR beta chain occurred a few times. Its antigen is not known. Those with alopecia areata gave lesional scalp punch biopsies and peripheral blood. Trimming pared 0 bases from V and 6 bases from J, leaving 9 bases between. This CDR3 has 13 residues. CDR1 is SGHRS, CDR2 YFSETQ, per germline. The sample belongs to a study of CD8+ T cells in alopecia areata. Looking at the study overall: At a dose of 5 to 10 mg twice daily, oral tofacitinib was given to treated patients. The tofacitinib course ran for 6 to 18 months and was followed by 6 months off drug.

RNA was isolated and reverse transcribed to cDNA, the sequencing template. Sequencing was performed with immunoSEQ multiplex PCR; in TCRdb, only in-frame clones are kept and a portion is missing. The sample yields 200,000 to 250,000 clones, approximately 52% seen once. Broader study findings: An increase in clonality over normal scalp was evident in lesional scalp, especially alopecia totalis/universalis.

This TCR came from a human donor with alopecia areata. This material consisted of CD4+ T cells sorted from blood, taken at week 0. This chain uses TRBV5-1 with TRBJ1-2, with D hard to call. Here the CDR3 reads CASSLDGFNGYTF. As DNA, the CDR3 is TGCGCCAGCAGCTTGGATGGTTTTAATGGCTACACCTTC.